This T cell receptor beta chain was observed in a study of blood T cells in healthy people across ages. Using a J-beta primer mix together with a sample-barcoded 5' primer, a second PCR was run for about 7 to 12 cycles. TCRdb ran MiXCR on the 5' RACE reads and lists one entry per CDR3 protein. The profile shows more than 900,000 distinct CDR3 sequences, almost 30% of them singletons. CDR3 size: 16 residues. Germline CDR1 reads MNHEY; CDR2 reads SMNVEV (reference sequence). Trimming cost V 1 base and J 4 bases, with 14 bases left between them. This clonotype was seen only a few times. The same sample was also used in a study of T cells of mothers and their children. That study reports: Mothers gave over 8 million TCR beta CDR3 reads each, and children some 3 million each. The authors found no persistent microchimeric T cell clones.

The sequence came from a woman in her thirties or forties in good health. Sequencing input: blood. V and J are TRBV27 and TRBJ2-1; D might be TRBD1 (5 bases). This CDR3 is CASSLFRGAVYNEQFF. The CDR3 DNA is TGTGCCAGCAGTTTATTTAGGGGCGCGGTTTACAATGAGCAGTTCTTC.